The rows below give T cell receptor beta chains drawn from one sample of a study of Graves' ophthalmopathy and Graves' hyperthyroidism. Each CDR3 protein is one row after TCRdb ran MiXCR on the multiplex PCR reads. The data show about 740,000 distinct CDR3 sequences, 40% seen once. Sequenced sample: peripheral blood. These receptor sequences come from an adult man with Graves' ophthalmopathy. Each CDR3 is given with its conserved first and last residue. A D gene is named only where the DNA matches it firmly. Some rows have no size entry. The others give once, few or many, or a class for an expanded clone.

NA,TRBV5-4,NA,TRBJ2-5,TGTGCCAGCAGCTTGGATTACTCAGAGACCCAGTACTTC,CASSLDYSETQYF
few,TRBV14,NA,TRBJ2-7,TGTGCCAGCAGCCAAGAAGGGCAGGGTTGGTTCCCCTACGAGCAGTACTTC,CASSQEGQGWFPYEQYF
few,TRBV6-5,NA,TRBJ1-5,TGTGCCAGCAGTCGGACAGCTAGCAATCAGCCCCAGCATTTT,CASSRTASNQPQHF
many,TRBV7-6,NA,TRBJ1-1,TGTGCCAGCAGCTTAGACACAGGAGTATATACTGAAGCTTTCTTT,CASSLDTGVYTEAFF
NA,TRBV10-3,NA,TRBJ1-2,TGTGCCAGCAGCCCCTCGGGGGGTTCCGGCTACACCTTC,CASSPSGGSGYTF
NA,TRBV12-3/TRBV12-4,TRBD1,TRBJ2-2,TGTGCCAGCAGTTTATGGGACAGGGTTGACGGGGAGCTGTTTTTT,CASSLWDRVDGELFF
few,TRBV20-1,TRBD1,TRBJ1-2,TGCAGTGCAACCCCGGGACAGGGGATTGGGTATGGCTACACCTTC,CSATPGQGIGYGYTF
few,TRBV25-1,TRBD1,TRBJ1-4,TGTGCCAGCAGTAACCGACAGGGCCTTAATGAAAAACTGTTTTTT,CASSNRQGLNEKLFF
NA,TRBV7-2,NA,TRBJ1-5,TGTGCCAGCAGCTTGGGGGCAGGGGACCATAGCAATCAGCCCCAGCATTTT,CASSLGAGDHSNQPQHF
once,TRBV29-1,NA,TRBJ2-7,TGCAGCGTTGAAGATACGGGCTACGAGCAGTACTTC,CSVEDTGYEQYF
NA,TRBV20-1,TRBD1,TRBJ1-1,TGCAGTGCTAGAGAAGGGGGCAGGACTGAAGCTTTCTTT,CSAREGGRTEAFF
few,TRBV6-5,NA,TRBJ2-2,TGTGCCAGCAGTATACCGGCCACCGGGGAGCTGTTTTTT,CASSIPATGELFF
many,TRBV15,TRBD1,TRBJ2-7,TGTGCCACCAGCAGGGAGGGACAGGGGAGCTCCTACGAGCAGTACTTC,CATSREGQGSSYEQYF
NA,TRBV7-6,NA,TRBJ2-2,TGTGCCAGCAGCTCGTATACGCGGAGCGCCGGGGAGCTGTTTTTT,CASSSYTRSAGELFF
many,TRBV6-5,NA,TRBJ1-2,TGTGCCAGCAGTTACTCGATGTCCAGGGACTATGGCTACACCTTC,CASSYSMSRDYGYTF
few,TRBV24-1,NA,TRBJ1-5,TGTGCCAGCAGTTTATCCCCAGGGGGCAATCAGCCCCAGCATTTT,CASSLSPGGNQPQHF
NA,TRBV19,NA,TRBJ1-1,TGTGCCTGGACTTTGGGGGGGGATACTGAAGCTTTCTTT,CAWTLGGDTEAFF
many,TRBV20-1,NA,TRBJ1-2,TGCAGTGCTAGGCTTACAGACGACTATGGCTACACCTTC,CSARLTDDYGYTF
NA,TRBV2,NA,TRBJ1-2,TGTGCCAGCAGTGAATTCCGGGGCTGGGTGGCCGTCGGCTATGGCTACACCTTC,CASSEFRGWVAVGYGYTF
once,TRBV12-3/TRBV12-4,TRBD1,TRBJ2-7,TGTGCCAGCGGCTTGACAGGGTATGCCTACGAGCAGTACTTC,CASGLTGYAYEQYF
NA,TRBV7-9,NA,TRBJ1-1,TGTGCCAGCAGCATTAGACATAATCTGAACACTGAAGCTTTCTTT,CASSIRHNLNTEAFF
many,TRBV2,NA,TRBJ1-2,TGTGCCAGCCGAGGGGGGCCCACTAACTATGGCTACACCTTC,CASRGGPTNYGYTF
NA,TRBV5-5,TRBD1,TRBJ2-7,TGTGCCAGCAGCTTGCGGGACAGGGCAAGCTCCTACGAGCAGTACTTC,CASSLRDRASSYEQYF
many,TRBV15,NA,TRBJ1-4,TGTGCCACCAGCAGAGTAAGGGGGACTAATGAAAAACTGTTTTTT,CATSRVRGTNEKLFF
many,TRBV15,NA,TRBJ2-7,TGTGCCACCAGCGAGGGGCTAACCTACGAGCAGTACTTC,CATSEGLTYEQYF
NA,TRBV10-3,TRBD1,TRBJ2-7,TGTGCCAGCAGTTACCTCCGGGACAGGGAAAACTCCTACGAGCAGTACTTC,CASSYLRDRENSYEQYF
once,TRBV2,TRBD1,TRBJ2-7,TGTGCCAGCAGTACGCGGACAGGGGTCATAGACGAGCAGTACTTC,CASSTRTGVIDEQYF
NA,TRBV6-1,NA,TRBJ2-7,TGTGCCAGCAGTGAACCTTCGGGAGAGCAGTACTTC,CASSEPSGEQYF
NA,TRBV10-3,NA,TRBJ1-1,TGTGCCAGCAGTGGTAACCTAAACACTGAAGCTTTCTTT,CASSGNLNTEAFF
many,TRBV2,NA,TRBJ2-5,TGTGCCAGCACGAGAGAGACCCAGTACTTC,CASTRETQYF
NA,TRBV29-1,NA,TRBJ2-6,TGCAGCGTTGAACAACTAGCCCCTGGGGCCAACGTCCTGACCTTC,CSVEQLAPGANVLTF
many,TRBV29-1,TRBD1,TRBJ1-4,TGCAGCTTCCGACAGGGAGGCAATGAAAAACTGTTTTTT,CSFRQGGNEKLFF
NA,TRBV15,NA,TRBJ2-5,TGTGCCACCAGCAGGGAATACAGGGTGGCCTCTCAAGAGACCCAGTACTTC,CATSREYRVASQETQYF
NA,TRBV7-9,NA,TRBJ2-5,TGTGCCAGCAGCTCCCCGTCATTGGAGACCCAGTACTTC,CASSSPSLETQYF
many,TRBV15,TRBD2,TRBJ2-7,TGTGCCACCAGCAAAAGGACTAGCGGTTACGAGCAGTACTTC,CATSKRTSGYEQYF
NA,TRBV2,NA,TRBJ2-7,TGTGCCAGCAGTTACTCGAGGGCGATCTACGAGCAGTACTTC,CASSYSRAIYEQYF
NA,TRBV25-1,TRBD1,TRBJ1-6,TGTGCCAGCACTCCCGGGACAGGTAGTTCACCCCTCCACTTT,CASTPGTGSSPLHF
NA,TRBV12-3/TRBV12-4,NA,TRBJ2-7,TGTGCCAGCAGTTTAGCGGGGCAATTCTACGAGCAGTACTTC,CASSLAGQFYEQYF
few,TRBV7-9,NA,TRBJ1-1,TGTGCCAGCAGCTTGCCCGGGGGTCGCGGCCCTCCCAGGGGCACTGAAGCTTTCTTT,CASSLPGGRGPPRGTEAFF
few,TRBV12-3/TRBV12-4,TRBD1,TRBJ2-7,TGTGCCAGCAGTGAACAGACAGGGGGCCTAGACGAGCAGTACTTC,CASSEQTGGLDEQYF
NA,TRBV4-2,NA,TRBJ2-7,TGTGCCAGCAGCCAAGAGAAGGCTACCTACGAGCAGTACTTC,CASSQEKATYEQYF
few,TRBV19,NA,TRBJ1-6,TGTGCCAGTACCTACAACTCCTATAATTCACCCCTCCACTTT,CASTYNSYNSPLHF
NA,TRBV9,NA,TRBJ2-7,TGTGCCAGCAGTTCCGCTCCGGGGAAAAAGCAGTACTTC,CASSSAPGKKQYF
NA,TRBV20-1,NA,TRBJ1-1,TGCAGTGCTAGAGATATTCTAATCGGCACCAACACTGAAGCTTTCTTT,CSARDILIGTNTEAFF
NA,TRBV27,TRBD1,TRBJ2-7,TGTGCCAGCAGGGCAGGGGGCGACCGCGAGCAGTACTTC,CASRAGGDREQYF
many,TRBV29-1,NA,TRBJ2-7,TGCAGCGTGGGGACGGATACTACCTACGTCGAGCAGTACTTC,CSVGTDTTYVEQYF
NA,TRBV2,TRBD1,TRBJ1-5,TGTGCCAGCAGTGGATTTGGTCCAGGGACAGGGGATCAGCCCCAGCATTTT,CASSGFGPGTGDQPQHF
NA,TRBV5-1,NA,TRBJ1-3,TGCGCCAGCGTCTTTAGCGGGAGTGGCTCTGGAAACACCATATATTTT,CASVFSGSGSGNTIYF
NA,TRBV28,NA,TRBJ2-7,TGTGCCAGCACGGGGCGCGAGCAGTACTTC,CASTGREQYF
NA,TRBV29-1,TRBD1,TRBJ2-7,TGCAGCCCTGGACAGGGGGCGTACGAGCAGTACTTC,CSPGQGAYEQYF
many,TRBV15,NA,TRBJ2-7,TGTGCCACCAGCGACAGGTCTACCTACGAGCAGTACTTC,CATSDRSTYEQYF
many,TRBV9,NA,TRBJ1-6,TGTGCCAGCAGCGTCCGGGACGGAAATTCACCCCTCCACTTT,CASSVRDGNSPLHF
NA,TRBV9,NA,TRBJ1-5,TGTGCCAGCAGCCCCGGTGCCAGTAGCAATCAGCCCCAGCATTTT,CASSPGASSNQPQHF
NA,TRBV2,NA,TRBJ1-2,TGTGCCAGCAGCCGGGAGGTCTATGGCTACACCTTC,CASSREVYGYTF
NA,TRBV24-1,NA,TRBJ1-5,TGTGCCAGCAGTGTCGGCATGGAGCCCCAGCATTTT,CASSVGMEPQHF